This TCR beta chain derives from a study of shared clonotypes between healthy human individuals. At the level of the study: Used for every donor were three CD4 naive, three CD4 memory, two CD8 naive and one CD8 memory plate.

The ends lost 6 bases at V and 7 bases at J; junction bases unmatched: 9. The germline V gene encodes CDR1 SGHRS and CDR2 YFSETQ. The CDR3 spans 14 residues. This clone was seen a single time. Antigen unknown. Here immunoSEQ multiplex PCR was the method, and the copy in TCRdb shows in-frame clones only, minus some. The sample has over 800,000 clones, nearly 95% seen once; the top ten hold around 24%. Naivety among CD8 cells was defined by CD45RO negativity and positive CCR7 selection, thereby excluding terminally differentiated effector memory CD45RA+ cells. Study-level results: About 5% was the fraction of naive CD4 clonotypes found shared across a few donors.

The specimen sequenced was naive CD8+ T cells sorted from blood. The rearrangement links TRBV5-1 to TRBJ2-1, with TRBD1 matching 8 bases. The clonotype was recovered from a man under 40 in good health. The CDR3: CASTSQGAGNEQFF. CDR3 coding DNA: TGCGCCAGCACTAGTCAGGGGGCAGGGAATGAGCAGTTCTTC.